This TCR beta chain was profiled in a study of T cells in Graves' hyperthyroidism and ophthalmopathy. Study-wide results and caveats: Ophthalmopathy was model-predicted a median roughly 6.5 months pre-onset. Ophthalmopathy was distinguished from stable hyperthyroidism by 13 V-J signatures.

The CDR3 regions of TCR beta were amplified from RNA transcripts. The HTBI primer set served for first-round RT-PCR of the TCR CDR3. TCRdb reanalysed the multiplex PCR reads using MiXCR and keeps one entry per CDR3 protein. The sample has 500,000 to 600,000 distinct CDR3 sequences, 46% seen once; the top ten hold about two fifths. Exclusion of a patient resulted from uncontrolled infection, other autoimmune disease, pregnancy or lactation. This clonotype was seen only a few times. Its specificity is not known. Sequencing input: peripheral blood or thyroid tissue (not recorded which). This receptor was identified in an adult woman with Graves' disease, either hyperthyroidism or ophthalmopathy (not recorded which).

CDR3 nucleotide sequence: TGTGCCAGCAGCTTAGATCTAGGTGTCGAGGGACCCCTCCACTTT. Protein: CASSLDLGVEGPLHF. V gene TRBV11-2 combines with J gene TRBJ1-6; D remains ambiguous. V lost 0 bases, J lost 12 bases, and 15 bases lay in between. In germline, CDR1 is SGHAT, CDR2 FQNNGV. The CDR3 extends over 15 amino acids. The full variable domain, rest sourced from reference TRBV11-2 and TRBJ1-6, is EAGVAQSPRYKIIEKRQSVAFWCNPISGHATLYWYQQILGQGPKLLIQFQNNGVVDDSQLPKDRFSAERLKGVDSTLKIQPAKLEDSAVYLCASSLDLGVEGPLHFGNGTRLTVT.